This T cell receptor beta chain derives from a study of blood T cell repertoires in COVID-19. Study in general: Sites across the United States, Italy and Spain contributed samples from acute and convalescent COVID-19. T cells, B-cell-depleted T cells, or PBMCs supplied cDNA or gDNA.

Original methodology: From reference gene primer amplification, estimates of nucleated cell counts were derived. The protocol was immunoSEQ multiplex PCR, while the TCRdb copy is restricted to in-frame clones and leaves out a portion. That table furnishes V, J and clone size, whereas the DNA furnished D and trimming. The sample records about 100,000 clones, 86% being singletons. There are 18 residues in the CDR3. Unmatched junction bases numbered 12, after V lost 4 bases and J lost 0 bases. The V gene's germline CDR1 is SGHRS and CDR2 YFSETQ. Material: peripheral blood. The receptor was isolated from a woman aged 60-75 years in a cohort sampled during active or convalescent COVID-19. The gene calls are TRBV5-1 and TRBJ2-3; TRBD2 agrees at 9 bases. The CDR3 DNA follows: TGCGCCAGCAGCCGAACAACTCTAGCGGGGCCTAGCACAGATACGCAGTATTTT. Amino acid sequence: CASSRTTLAGPSTDTQYF.